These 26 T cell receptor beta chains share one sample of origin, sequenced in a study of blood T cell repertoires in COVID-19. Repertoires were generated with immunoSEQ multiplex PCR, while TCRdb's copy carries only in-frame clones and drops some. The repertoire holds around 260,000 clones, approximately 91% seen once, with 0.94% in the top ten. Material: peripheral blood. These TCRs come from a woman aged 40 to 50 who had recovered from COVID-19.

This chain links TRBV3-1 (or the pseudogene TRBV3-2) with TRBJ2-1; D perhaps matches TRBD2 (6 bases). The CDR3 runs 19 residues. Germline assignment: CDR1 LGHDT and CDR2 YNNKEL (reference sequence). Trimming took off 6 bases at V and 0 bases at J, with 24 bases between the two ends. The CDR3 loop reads CASRASSGTRHSSYNEQFF. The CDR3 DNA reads TGTGCCAGCAGGGCGTCCTCCGGGACTCGACATAGCTCCTACAATGAGCAGTTCTTC.

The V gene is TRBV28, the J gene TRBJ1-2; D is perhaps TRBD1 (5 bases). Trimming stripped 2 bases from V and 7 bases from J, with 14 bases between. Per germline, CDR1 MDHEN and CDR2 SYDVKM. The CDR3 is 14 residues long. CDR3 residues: CASSLGAPEGGYTF. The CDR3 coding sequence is TGTGCCAGCAGTTTAGGGGCCCCCGAAGGTGGCTACACCTTC.

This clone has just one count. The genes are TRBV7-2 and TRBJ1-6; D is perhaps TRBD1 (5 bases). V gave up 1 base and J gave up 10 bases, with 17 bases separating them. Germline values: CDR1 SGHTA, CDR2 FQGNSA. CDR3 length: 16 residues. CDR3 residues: CASSLVSRASGSPLHF. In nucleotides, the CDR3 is TGTGCCAGCAGCTTAGTTTCCAGGGCGTCCGGATCACCCCTCCACTTT.

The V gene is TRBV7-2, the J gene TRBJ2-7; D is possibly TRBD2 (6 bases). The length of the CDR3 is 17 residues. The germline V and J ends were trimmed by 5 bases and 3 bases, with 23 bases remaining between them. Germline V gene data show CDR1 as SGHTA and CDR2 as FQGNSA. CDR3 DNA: TGTGCCAGCAGCCCTCCCCCGGGAGCAAGTTTCAACTACGAGCAGTACTTC. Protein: CASSPPPGASFNYEQYF.

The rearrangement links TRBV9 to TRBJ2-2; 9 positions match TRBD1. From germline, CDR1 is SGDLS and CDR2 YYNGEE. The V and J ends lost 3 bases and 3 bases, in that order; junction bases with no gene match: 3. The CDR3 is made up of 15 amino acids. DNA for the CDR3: TGTGCCAGCAGCGCGACAGGGGGAGACACCGGGGAGCTGTTTTTT. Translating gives CASSATGGDTGELFF. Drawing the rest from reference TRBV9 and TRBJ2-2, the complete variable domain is DSGVTQTPKHLITATGQRVTLRCSPRSGDLSVYWYQQSLDQGLQFLIQYYNGEERAKGNILERFSAQQFPDLHSELNLSSLELGDSALYFCASSATGGDTGELFFGEGSRLTVL.

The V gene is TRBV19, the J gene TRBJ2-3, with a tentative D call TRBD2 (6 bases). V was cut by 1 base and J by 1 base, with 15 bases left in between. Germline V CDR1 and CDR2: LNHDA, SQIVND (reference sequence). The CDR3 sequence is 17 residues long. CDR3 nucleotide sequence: TGTGCCAGTAGTATAGGGAAAGCGGGCAGGGGCACAGATACGCAGTATTTT. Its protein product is CASSIGKAGRGTDTQYF.

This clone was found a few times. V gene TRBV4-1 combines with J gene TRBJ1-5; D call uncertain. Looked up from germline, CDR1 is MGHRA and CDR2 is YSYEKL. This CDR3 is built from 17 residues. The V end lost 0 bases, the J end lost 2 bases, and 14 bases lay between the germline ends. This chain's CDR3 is CASSQDRTARGNQPQHF. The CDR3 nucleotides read TGCGCCAGCAGCCAAGATCGTACAGCCCGAGGCAATCAGCCCCAGCATTTT.

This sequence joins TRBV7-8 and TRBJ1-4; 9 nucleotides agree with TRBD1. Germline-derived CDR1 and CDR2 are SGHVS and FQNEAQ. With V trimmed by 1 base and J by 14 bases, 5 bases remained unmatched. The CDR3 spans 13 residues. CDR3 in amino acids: CASSLGGGTGLFF. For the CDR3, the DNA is TGTGCCAGCAGCTTAGGAGGAGGGACAGGGCTGTTTTTT.

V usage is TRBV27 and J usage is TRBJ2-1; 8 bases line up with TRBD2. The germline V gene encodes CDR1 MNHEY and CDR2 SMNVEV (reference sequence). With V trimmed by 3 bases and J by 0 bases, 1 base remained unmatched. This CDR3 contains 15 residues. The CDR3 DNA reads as TGTGCCAGCAGTTTCAGCGGGAGCTCCTACAATGAGCAGTTCTTC. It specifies CASSFSGSSYNEQFF.

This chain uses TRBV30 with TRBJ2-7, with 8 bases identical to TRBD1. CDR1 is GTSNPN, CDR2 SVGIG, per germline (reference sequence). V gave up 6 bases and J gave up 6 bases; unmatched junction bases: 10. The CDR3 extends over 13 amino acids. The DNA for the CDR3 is TGTGCCTGCGTATTGGCAGGGGGCTCCGAGCAGTACTTC. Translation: CACVLAGGSEQYF.

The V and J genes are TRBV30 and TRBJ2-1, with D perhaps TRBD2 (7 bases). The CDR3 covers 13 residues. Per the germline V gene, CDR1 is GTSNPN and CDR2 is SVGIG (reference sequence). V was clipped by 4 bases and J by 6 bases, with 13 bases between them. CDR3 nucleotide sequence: TGTGCCTGGATGGGCGGGGGCTTCAATGAGCAGTTCTTC. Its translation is CAWMGGGFNEQFF.

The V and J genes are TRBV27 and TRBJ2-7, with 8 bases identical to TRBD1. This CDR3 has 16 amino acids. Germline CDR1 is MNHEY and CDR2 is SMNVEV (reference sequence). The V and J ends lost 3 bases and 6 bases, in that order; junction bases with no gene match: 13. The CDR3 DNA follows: TGTGCCAGCAGTTTTGGTGGAGGACAGGGACCCCTCGAGCAGTACTTC. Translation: CASSFGGGQGPLEQYF.

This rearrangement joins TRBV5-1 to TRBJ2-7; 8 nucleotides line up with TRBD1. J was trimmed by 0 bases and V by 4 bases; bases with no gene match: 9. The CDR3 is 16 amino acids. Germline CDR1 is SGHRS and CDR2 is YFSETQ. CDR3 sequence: CASSPDPGQASYEQYF. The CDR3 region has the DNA TGCGCCAGCAGCCCCGATCCGGGACAGGCCTCCTACGAGCAGTACTTC.

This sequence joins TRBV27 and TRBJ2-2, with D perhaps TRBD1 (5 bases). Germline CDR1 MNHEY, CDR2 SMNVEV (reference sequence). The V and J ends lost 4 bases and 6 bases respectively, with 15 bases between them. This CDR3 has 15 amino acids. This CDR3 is CASSYFAGHAGELFF. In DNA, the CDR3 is TGTGCCAGCAGTTACTTCGCAGGGCACGCCGGGGAGCTGTTTTTT.

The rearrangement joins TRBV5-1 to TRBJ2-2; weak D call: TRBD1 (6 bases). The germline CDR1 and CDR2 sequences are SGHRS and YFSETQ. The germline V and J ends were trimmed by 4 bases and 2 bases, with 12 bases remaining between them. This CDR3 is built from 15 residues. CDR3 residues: CASSPGTTNTGELFF. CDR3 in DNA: TGCGCCAGCAGCCCCGGGACAACCAACACCGGGGAGCTGTTTTTT.

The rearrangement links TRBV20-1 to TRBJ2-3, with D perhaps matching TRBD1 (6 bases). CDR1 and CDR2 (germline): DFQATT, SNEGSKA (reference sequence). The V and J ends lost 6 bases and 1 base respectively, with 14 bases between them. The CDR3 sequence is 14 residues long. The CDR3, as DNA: TGCAGTGCCAGTGAGTCAGGGGGCACAGATACGCAGTATTTT. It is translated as CSASESGGTDTQYF.

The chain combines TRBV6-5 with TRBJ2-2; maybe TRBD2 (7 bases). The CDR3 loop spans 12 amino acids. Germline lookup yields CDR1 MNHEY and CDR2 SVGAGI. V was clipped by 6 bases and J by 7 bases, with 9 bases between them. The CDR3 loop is CASRRGGGELFF. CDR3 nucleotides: TGTGCCAGCAGGAGGGGGGGCGGGGAGCTGTTTTTT.

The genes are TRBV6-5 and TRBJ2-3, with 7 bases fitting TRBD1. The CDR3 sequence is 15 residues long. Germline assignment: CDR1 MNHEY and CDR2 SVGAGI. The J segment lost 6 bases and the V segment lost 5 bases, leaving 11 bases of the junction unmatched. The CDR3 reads CASSLGTASPDTQYF. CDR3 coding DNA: TGTGCCAGCAGTCTTGGGACAGCCTCCCCCGATACGCAGTATTTT.

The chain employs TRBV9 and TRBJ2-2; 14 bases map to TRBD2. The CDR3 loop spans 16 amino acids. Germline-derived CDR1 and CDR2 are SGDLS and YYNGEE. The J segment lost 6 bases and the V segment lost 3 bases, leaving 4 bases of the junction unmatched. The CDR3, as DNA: TGTGCCAGCAGCGCGACTAGCGGGAGGGTCGCCGGGGAGCTGTTTTTT. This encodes CASSATSGRVAGELFF. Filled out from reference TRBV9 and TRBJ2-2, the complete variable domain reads DSGVTQTPKHLITATGQRVTLRCSPRSGDLSVYWYQQSLDQGLQFLIQYYNGEERAKGNILERFSAQQFPDLHSELNLSSLELGDSALYFCASSATSGRVAGELFFGEGSRLTVL.

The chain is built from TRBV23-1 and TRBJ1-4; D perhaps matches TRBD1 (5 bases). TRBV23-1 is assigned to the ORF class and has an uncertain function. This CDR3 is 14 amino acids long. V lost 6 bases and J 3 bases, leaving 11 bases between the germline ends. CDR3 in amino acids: CASSPEGANEKLFF. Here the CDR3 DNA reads TGCGCCAGCAGCCCCGAAGGGGCTAATGAAAAACTGTTTTTT.

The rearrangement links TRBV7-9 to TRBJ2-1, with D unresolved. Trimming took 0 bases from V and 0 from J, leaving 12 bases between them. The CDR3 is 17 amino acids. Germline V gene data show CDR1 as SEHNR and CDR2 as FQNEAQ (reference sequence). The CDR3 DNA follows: TGTGCCAGCAGCTTAGCCGAGCCTATTAGCTCCTACAATGAGCAGTTCTTC. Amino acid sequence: CASSLAEPISSYNEQFF.

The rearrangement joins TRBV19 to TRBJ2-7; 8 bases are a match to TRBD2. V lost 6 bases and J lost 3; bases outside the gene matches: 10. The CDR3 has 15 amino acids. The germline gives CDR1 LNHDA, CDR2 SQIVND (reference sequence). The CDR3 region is CASSPPSGPRYEQYF. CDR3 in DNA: TGTGCCAGTAGCCCGCCTAGCGGGCCCCGCTACGAGCAGTACTTC.

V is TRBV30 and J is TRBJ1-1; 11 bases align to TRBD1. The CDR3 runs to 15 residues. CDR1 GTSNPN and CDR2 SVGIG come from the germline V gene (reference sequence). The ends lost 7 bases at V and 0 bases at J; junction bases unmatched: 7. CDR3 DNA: TGTGCCTCCTCTCCGGACAGGGGGCTGAACACTGAAGCTTTCTTT. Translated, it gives CASSPDRGLNTEAFF. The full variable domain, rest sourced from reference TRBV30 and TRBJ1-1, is SQTIHQWPATLVQPVGSPLSLECTVEGTSNPNLYWYRQAAGRGLQLLFYSVGIGQISSEVPQNLSASRPQDRQFILSSKKLLLSDSGFYLCASSPDRGLNTEAFFGQGTRLTVV.

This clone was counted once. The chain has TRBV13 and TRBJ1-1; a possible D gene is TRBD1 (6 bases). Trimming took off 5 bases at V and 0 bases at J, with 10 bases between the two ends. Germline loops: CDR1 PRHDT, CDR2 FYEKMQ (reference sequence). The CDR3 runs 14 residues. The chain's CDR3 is CASSTRTVNTEAFF. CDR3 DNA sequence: TGTGCCAGCAGCACCCGGACAGTGAACACTGAAGCTTTCTTT.

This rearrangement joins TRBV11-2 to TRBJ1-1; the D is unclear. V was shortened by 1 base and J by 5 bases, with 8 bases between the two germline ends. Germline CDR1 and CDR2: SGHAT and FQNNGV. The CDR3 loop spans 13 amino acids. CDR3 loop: CASSLAGKTEAFF. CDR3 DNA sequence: TGTGCCAGCAGCTTAGCAGGAAAGACTGAAGCTTTCTTT.

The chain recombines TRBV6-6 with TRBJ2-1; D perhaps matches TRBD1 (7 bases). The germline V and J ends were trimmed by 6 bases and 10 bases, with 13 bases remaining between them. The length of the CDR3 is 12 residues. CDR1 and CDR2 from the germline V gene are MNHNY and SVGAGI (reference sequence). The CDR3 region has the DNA TGTGCCAGCAGGGCGGAGGGACAGGAGCAGTTCTTC. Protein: CASRAEGQEQFF.